A selection of T cell receptor beta chains follows, all from one sample in a study of OX40 agonist ivuxolimab in advanced cancers. Here immunoSEQ multiplex PCR was the method, and the copy in TCRdb shows in-frame clones only, minus some. The sample has tens of thousands of clones, roughly 80% seen once; the top ten hold about 7%. The sequencing used CD4+ or CD8+ T cells sorted from blood, collected in a trial of the OX40 agonist ivuxolimab. The receptors come from an adult with an advanced solid tumor such as melanoma, head and neck, liver or kidney cancer. Both conserved end residues are part of each CDR3. Each record gives: J gene, V gene, clone size, D gene, CDR3 protein, CDR3 DNA. D genes are given only for firm matches. The size of a clone is reported for some rows only, either as once, few or many, or as a class for expanded clones.

TRBJ2-3	TRBV19	-	TRBD2	CASRSSGSNTQYF	TGTGCCAGTAGATCCAGCGGGAGTAATACGCAGTATTTT
TRBJ1-1	TRBV9	-	-	CASSASGTENTEAFF	TGTGCCAGCAGCGCCTCCGGGACGGAGAACACTGAAGCTTTCTTT
TRBJ2-7	TRBV18	-	-	CASSRAGGPYEQYF	TGTGCCAGCTCACGGGCGGGCGGCCCCTACGAGCAGTACTTC
TRBJ1-5	TRBV6-5	once	-	CASSSVSNQPQHF	TGTGCCAGCAGTTCCGTTAGCAATCAGCCCCAGCATTTT
TRBJ2-7	TRBV29-1	-	-	CSVETSWGGEQYF	TGCAGCGTTGAAACTAGCTGGGGCGGGGAGCAGTACTTC
TRBJ2-5	TRBV30	-	-	CAWSTYQRETQYF	TGTGCCTGGAGTACGTATCAGAGGGAGACCCAGTACTTC
TRBJ1-2	TRBV29-1	-	TRBD1	CSVADRDYGYTF	TGCAGCGTTGCAGACAGGGACTATGGCTACACCTTC
TRBJ2-3	TRBV7-8	-	TRBD1	CASSLDGTGGGDTQYF	TGTGCCAGCAGCTTAGATGGGACAGGGGGTGGAGATACGCAGTATTTT
TRBJ1-4	TRBV28	-	-	CASTVPGAGEKLFF	TGTGCCAGCACCGTCCCAGGGGCGGGTGAAAAACTGTTTTTT
TRBJ2-1	TRBV5-6	few	TRBD1	CASNRGTGVGGEQFF	TGTGCCAGCAACCGGGGGACAGGGGTTGGTGGTGAGCAGTTCTTC
TRBJ1-5	TRBV7-9	-	TRBD1	CASSLEGAGQPQHF	TGTGCCAGCAGCTTAGAGGGGGCAGGGCAGCCCCAGCATTTT
TRBJ1-3	TRBV6-5	-	-	CASSQGNTIYF	TGTGCCAGCAGTCAGGGAAACACCATATATTTT
TRBJ2-5	TRBV4-1	-	TRBD2	CASSQGALAGDLETQYF	TGCGCCAGCAGCCAAGGGGCCCTAGCGGGAGATCTAGAGACCCAGTACTTC
TRBJ2-3	TRBV7-8	-	TRBD2	CASSGILAGGPLSTDTQYF	TGTGCCAGCAGCGGCATTCTAGCGGGGGGGCCCCTTAGCACAGATACGCAGTATTTT
TRBJ2-3	TRBV7-9	few	-	CASSSQGDTQYF	TGTGCCAGCAGCTCACAGGGAGATACGCAGTATTTT
TRBJ2-3	TRBV19	-	TRBD2	CASSSRTAGTSTDTQYF	TGTGCCAGTAGTTCGCGTACAGCGGGAACTAGCACAGATACGCAGTATTTT
TRBJ2-5	TRBV6-1	-	TRBD1	CASRADRGRETQYF	TGTGCCAGCAGGGCCGACAGGGGGCGAGAGACCCAGTACTTC
TRBJ2-2	TRBV7-2	-	TRBD2	CASSLASGVNTGELFF	TGTGCCAGCAGCTTAGCCAGCGGGGTGAACACCGGGGAGCTGTTTTTT
TRBJ2-7	TRBV7-3	-	-	CASSLGSGSSYEQYF	TGTGCCAGCAGCTTAGGGTCAGGGAGCTCCTACGAGCAGTACTTC
TRBJ2-7	TRBV2	-	-	CASSRLGVGYEQYF	TGTGCCAGCAGCAGACTAGGCGTCGGGTACGAGCAGTACTTC
TRBJ2-3	TRBV11-1	few	TRBD1	CASSFRGSTDTQYF	TGTGCCAGCAGCTTCAGGGGGAGCACAGATACGCAGTATTTT
TRBJ1-3	TRBV18	once	TRBD1	CASSLSTGSSGNTIYF	TGTGCCAGCTCACTGTCGACAGGGTCCTCTGGAAACACCATATATTTT
TRBJ1-2	TRBV4-1	-	-	CASSPAGDGYGYTF	TGCGCCAGCAGCCCGGCGGGGGACGGCTATGGCTACACCTTC